This TCR beta chain emerged from a study of regulatory T cells in long-lasting Graves disease. The overall study: Over-5-year antithyroid drug use with positive TSH receptor antibodies defined persistent Graves' disease in the study.

Time point here: persistent/refractory GD, antithyroid drugs over 5 years with positive TRAb. The authors made the TCR library using RNA they extracted from PBMCs. Recruitment took place at an endocrinology department in Xi'an, China. Through Arm-PCR of CDR3 regions and iRepertoire HTBI primers, TCR beta libraries were built. TCRdb used MiXCR to reprocess the multiplex PCR reads, holding one entry per CDR3 protein. The sample holds about 460,000 distinct CDR3 sequences, around a fifth seen once. Germline loops: CDR1 SGHRS, CDR2 YFSETQ. The CDR3 is 13 residues long. V lost 5 bases and J 6 bases, leaving 14 bases between the germline ends.

This sequence joins TRBV5-1 and TRBJ1-1, with D hard to call. The sequence came from a female donor with Graves disease. The source was peripheral blood mononuclear cells (PBMCs), collected when the disease was refractory, from a patient treated with antithyroid drugs. CDR3 residues: CASRAGEYAEAFF. CDR3 DNA: TGCGCCAGCAGAGCAGGTGAATATGCTGAAGCTTTCTTT. Using reference TRBV5-1 and TRBJ1-1 for the parts outside the CDR3, the full variable domain is KAGVTQTPRYLIKTRGQQVTLSCSPISGHRSVSWYQQTPGQGLQFLFEYFSETQRNKGNFPGRFSGRQFSNSRSEMNVSTLELGDSALYLCASRAGEYAEAFFGQGTRLTVV.